The T cell receptor (beta chain) described here comes from a study of Ad26.COV2.S vaccination and SARS-CoV-2 variants. General observations from the study: There was a possibility that the TCR breadth and depth analyses underestimated total T cell responses. Breadth of non-spike TCRs did not differ between vaccinees and placebo recipients.

Sequenced by immunoSEQ multiplex PCR; TCRdb stores in-frame clones only, minus some. The sample lists roughly 700,000 clones, 80% to 90% occurring once. About this clone: The antigen is not known.

The CDR3 sequence is 15 residues long. In germline, CDR1 is KGHSH, CDR2 LQKENI. V was trimmed by 4 bases and J by 1 base, leaving 13 bases between them. This sample's treatment: approximately 18 received Ad26.COV2.S at low or high dose, single or two shots; 5 received placebo; per-sample allocation not given. Samples analyzed were those drawn on day 63 after the first vaccine or placebo injection. An Ad26 vector was used to express Wuhan-strain SARS-CoV-2 spike as the vaccine. The clonotype comes from a person between 18 and 60 years old who received the Ad26.COV2.S COVID-19 vaccine or a placebo. The chain joins TRBV18 to TRBJ1-1; D may be TRBD1 (5 bases). This specimen was peripheral blood, taken in a trial of Ad26.COV2.S vaccine versus placebo. The CDR3 sequence is CASSRIGQTNTEAFF. DNA of the CDR3: TGTGCCAGCTCACGGATAGGACAAACGAACACTGAAGCTTTCTTT.